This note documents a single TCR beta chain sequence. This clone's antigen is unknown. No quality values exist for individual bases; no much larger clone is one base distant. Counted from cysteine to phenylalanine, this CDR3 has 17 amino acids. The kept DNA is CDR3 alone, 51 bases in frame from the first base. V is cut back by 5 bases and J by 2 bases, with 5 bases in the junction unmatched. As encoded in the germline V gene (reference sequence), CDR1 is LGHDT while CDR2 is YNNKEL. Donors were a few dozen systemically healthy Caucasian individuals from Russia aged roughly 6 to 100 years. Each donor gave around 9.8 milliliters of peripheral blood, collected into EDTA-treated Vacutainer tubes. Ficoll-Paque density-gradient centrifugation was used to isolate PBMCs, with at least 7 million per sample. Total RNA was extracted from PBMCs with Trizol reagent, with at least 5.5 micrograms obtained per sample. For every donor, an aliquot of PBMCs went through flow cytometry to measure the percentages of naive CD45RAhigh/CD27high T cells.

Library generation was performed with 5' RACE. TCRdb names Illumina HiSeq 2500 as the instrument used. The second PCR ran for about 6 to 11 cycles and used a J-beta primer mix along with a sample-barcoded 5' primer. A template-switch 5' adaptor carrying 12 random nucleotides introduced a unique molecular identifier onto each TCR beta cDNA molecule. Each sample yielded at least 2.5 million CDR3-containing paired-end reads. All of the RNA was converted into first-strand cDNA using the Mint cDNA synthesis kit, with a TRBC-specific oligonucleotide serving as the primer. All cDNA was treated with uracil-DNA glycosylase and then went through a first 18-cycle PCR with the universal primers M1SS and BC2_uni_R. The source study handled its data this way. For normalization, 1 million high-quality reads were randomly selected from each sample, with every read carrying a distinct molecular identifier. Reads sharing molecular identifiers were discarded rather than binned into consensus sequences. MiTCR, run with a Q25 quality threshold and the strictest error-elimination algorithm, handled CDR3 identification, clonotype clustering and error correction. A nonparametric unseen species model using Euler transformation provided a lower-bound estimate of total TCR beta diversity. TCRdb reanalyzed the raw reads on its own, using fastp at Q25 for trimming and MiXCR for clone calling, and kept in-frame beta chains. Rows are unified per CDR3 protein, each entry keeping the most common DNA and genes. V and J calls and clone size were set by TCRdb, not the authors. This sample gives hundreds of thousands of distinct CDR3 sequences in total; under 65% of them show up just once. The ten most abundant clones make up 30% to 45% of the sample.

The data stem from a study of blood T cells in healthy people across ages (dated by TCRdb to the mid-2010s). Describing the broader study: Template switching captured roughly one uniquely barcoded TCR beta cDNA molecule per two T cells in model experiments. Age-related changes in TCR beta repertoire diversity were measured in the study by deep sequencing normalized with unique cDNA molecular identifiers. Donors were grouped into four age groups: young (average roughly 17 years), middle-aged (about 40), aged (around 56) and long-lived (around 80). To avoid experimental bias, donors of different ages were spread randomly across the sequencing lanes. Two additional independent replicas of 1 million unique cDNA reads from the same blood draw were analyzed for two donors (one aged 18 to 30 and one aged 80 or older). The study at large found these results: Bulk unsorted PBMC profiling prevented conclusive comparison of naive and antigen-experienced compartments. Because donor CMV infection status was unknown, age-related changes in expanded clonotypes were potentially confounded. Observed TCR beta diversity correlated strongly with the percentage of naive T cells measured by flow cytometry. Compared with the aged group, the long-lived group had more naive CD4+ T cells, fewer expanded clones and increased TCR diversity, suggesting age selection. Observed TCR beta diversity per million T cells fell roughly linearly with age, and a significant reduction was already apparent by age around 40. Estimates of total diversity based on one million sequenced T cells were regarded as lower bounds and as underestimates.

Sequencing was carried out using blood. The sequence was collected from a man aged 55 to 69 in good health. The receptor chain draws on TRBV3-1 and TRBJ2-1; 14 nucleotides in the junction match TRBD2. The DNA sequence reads TGTGCCAGCAGCGGCCGGACTAGCGGGGGGCCCTACAATGAGCAGTTCTTC. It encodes CASSGRTSGGPYNEQFF.